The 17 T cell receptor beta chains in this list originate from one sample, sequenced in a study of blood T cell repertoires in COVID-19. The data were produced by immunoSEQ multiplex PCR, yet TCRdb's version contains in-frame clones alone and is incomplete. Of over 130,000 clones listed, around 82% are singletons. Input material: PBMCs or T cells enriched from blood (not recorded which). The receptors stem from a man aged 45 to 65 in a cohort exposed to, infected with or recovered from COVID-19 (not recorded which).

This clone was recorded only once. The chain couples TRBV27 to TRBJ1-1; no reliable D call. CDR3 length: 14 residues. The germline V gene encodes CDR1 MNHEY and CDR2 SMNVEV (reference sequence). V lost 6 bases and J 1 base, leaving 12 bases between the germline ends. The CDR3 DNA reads TGTGCCAGCAGCCCTGTCTCGTGGAACACTGAAGCTTTCTTT. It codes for CASSPVSWNTEAFF.

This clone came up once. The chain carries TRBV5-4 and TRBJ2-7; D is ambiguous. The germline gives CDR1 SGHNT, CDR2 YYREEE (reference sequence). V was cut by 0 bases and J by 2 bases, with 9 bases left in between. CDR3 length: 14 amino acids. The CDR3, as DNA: TGTGCCAGCAGCTTGGCCGGTGGAGCCTACGAGCAGTACTTC. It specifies CASSLAGGAYEQYF.

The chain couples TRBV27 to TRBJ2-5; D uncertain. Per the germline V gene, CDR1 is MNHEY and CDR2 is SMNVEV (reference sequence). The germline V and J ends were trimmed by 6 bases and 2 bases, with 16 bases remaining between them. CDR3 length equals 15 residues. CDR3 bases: TGTGCCAGCAGCCACATGCCGCGACAACAAGAGACCCAGTACTTC. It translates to CASSHMPRQQETQYF.

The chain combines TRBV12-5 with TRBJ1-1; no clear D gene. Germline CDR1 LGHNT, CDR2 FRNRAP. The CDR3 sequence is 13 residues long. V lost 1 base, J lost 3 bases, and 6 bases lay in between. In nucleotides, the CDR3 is TGTGCTAGTGGTTTGGACGGGTACACTGAAGCTTTCTTT. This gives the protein CASGLDGYTEAFF.

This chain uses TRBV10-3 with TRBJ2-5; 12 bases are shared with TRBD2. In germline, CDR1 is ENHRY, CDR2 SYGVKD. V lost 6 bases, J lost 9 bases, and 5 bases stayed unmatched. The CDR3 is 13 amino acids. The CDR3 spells CAIRDLAGGAQYF. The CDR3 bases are TGTGCCATCAGGGACCTAGCGGGAGGGGCCCAGTACTTC.

CDR3 DNA: TGTGCCAGCAGCGAATGGACAGATATCTATTCACCCCTCCACTTT. Encoded protein: CASSEWTDIYSPLHF. The genes are TRBV7-9 and TRBJ1-6, with D possibly matching TRBD1 (6 bases). Trimming pared 5 bases from V and 8 bases from J, leaving 16 bases between. Germline V gene sequence: CDR1 SEHNR, CDR2 FQNEAQ (reference sequence). This CDR3 spans 15 amino acids.

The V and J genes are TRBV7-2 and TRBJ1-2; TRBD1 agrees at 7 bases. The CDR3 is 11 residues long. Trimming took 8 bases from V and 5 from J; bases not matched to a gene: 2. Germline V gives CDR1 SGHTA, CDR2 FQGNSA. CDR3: CASETGYGYTF. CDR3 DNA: TGTGCCAGCGAGACAGGGTATGGCTACACCTTC.

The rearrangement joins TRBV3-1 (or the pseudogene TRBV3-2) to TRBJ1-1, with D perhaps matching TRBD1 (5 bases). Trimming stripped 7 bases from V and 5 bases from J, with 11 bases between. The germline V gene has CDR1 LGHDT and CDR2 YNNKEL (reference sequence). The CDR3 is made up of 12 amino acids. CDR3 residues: CASTKTGTEAFF. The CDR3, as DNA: TGTGCCAGCACCAAAACAGGAACTGAAGCTTTCTTT.

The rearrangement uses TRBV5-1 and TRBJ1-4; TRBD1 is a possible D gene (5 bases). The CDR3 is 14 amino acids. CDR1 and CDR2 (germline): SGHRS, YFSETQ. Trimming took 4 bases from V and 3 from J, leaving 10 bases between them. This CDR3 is CASSGGASNEKLFF. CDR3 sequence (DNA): TGCGCCAGCAGCGGCGGGGCCTCTAATGAAAAACTGTTTTTT.

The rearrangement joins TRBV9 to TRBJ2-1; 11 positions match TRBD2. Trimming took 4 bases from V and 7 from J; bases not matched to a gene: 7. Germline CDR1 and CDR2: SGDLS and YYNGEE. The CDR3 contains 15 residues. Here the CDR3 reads CASSPLAGGSNEQFF. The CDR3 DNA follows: TGTGCCAGCAGCCCGCTAGCGGGGGGATCGAATGAGCAGTTCTTC.

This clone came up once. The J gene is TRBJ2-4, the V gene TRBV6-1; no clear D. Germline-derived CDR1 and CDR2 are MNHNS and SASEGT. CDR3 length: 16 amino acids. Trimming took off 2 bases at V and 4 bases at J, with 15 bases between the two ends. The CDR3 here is CASSEFAERRKNIQYF. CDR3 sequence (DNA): TGTGCCAGCAGTGAATTTGCGGAGAGGCGTAAAAACATTCAGTACTTC.

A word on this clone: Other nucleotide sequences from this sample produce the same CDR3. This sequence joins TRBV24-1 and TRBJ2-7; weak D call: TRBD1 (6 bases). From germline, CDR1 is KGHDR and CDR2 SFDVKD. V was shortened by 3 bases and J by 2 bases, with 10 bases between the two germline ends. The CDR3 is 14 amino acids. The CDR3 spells CATSDPGQPYEQYF. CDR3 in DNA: TGTGCCACCAGTGATCCGGGACAACCCTACGAGCAGTACTTC.

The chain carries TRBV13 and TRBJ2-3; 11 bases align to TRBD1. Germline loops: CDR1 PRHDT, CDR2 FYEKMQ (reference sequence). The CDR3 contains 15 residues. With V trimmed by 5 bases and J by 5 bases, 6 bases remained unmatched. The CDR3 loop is CASSLRDRGGDTQYF. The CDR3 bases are TGTGCCAGCAGCCTCCGGGACAGGGGGGGAGATACGCAGTATTTT.

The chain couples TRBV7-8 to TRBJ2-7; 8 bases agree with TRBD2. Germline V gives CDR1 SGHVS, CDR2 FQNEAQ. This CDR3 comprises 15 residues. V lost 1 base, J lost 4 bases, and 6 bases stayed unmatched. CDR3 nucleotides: TGTGCCAGCAGCTTAGAAATCACTAGCGGTTACGAGCAGTACTTC. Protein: CASSLEITSGYEQYF. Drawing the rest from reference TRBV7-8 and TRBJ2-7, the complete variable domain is GAGVSQSPRYKVAKRGQDVALRCDPISGHVSLFWYQQALGQGPEFLTYFQNEAQLDKSGLPSDRFFAERPEGSVSTLKIQRTQQEDSAVYLCASSLEITSGYEQYFGPGTRLTVT.

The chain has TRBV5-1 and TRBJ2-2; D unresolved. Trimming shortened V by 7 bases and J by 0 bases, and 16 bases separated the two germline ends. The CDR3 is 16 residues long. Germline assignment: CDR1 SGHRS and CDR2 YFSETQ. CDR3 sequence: CASESHSDPNTGELFF. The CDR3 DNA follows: TGCGCCAGCGAGAGCCACAGTGACCCGAACACCGGGGAGCTGTTTTTT.

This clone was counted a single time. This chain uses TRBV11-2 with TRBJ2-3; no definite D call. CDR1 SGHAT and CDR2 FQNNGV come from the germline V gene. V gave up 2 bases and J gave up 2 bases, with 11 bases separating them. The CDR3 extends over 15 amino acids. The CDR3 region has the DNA TGTGCCAGCAGCTTAATGGTAGCTAACACAGATACGCAGTATTTT. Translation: CASSLMVANTDTQYF. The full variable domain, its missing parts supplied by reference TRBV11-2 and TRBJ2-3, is EAGVAQSPRYKIIEKRQSVAFWCNPISGHATLYWYQQILGQGPKLLIQFQNNGVVDDSQLPKDRFSAERLKGVDSTLKIQPAKLEDSAVYLCASSLMVANTDTQYFGPGTRLTVL.

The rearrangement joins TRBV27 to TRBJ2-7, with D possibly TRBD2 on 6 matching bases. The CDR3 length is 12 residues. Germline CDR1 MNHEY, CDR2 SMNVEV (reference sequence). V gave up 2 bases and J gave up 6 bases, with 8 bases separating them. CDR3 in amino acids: CASSLGTGEQYF. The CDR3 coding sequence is TGTGCCAGCAGTTTAGGGACTGGCGAGCAGTACTTC.